This is a list of T cell receptor beta chains from one sample in a study of T cells expressing NK-cell markers. TCRdb reprocessed the 5' RACE reads, with one entry per CDR3 protein and no DNA. This sample's table reports more than 90,000 distinct CDR3 sequences. Material for sequencing was blood T cells: a sorted CD56 or NKG2C T cell subset, CD4+ or CD8+ T cells, or bulk PBMC T cells (not recorded which). The receptors were gathered from a woman aged 18 to 75 in good health. The CDR3 runs from the conserved cysteine through the conserved F or W.

J gene: TRBJ2-5
V gene: TRBV6-1
CDR3 protein: CASSPGTGGTQYF

J gene: TRBJ1-2
V gene: TRBV29-1
CDR3 protein: CSVAPHSGPDGSDYGYTF

J gene: TRBJ2-5
V gene: TRBV29-1
CDR3 protein: CSVEGAFTETQYF

J gene: TRBJ1-2
V gene: TRBV4-1
CDR3 protein: CASSQDRGPYGYTF

J gene: TRBJ2-2
V gene: TRBV5-1
CDR3 protein: CASSLALDTPNTGELFF

J gene: TRBJ2-1
V gene: TRBV2
CDR3 protein: CASNYGGRALDEQFF

J gene: TRBJ1-4
V gene: TRBV6-5
CDR3 protein: CASSYFDRNGEKLFF

J gene: TRBJ2-3
V gene: TRBV20-1
CDR3 protein: CSAPALERGSTDTQYF

J gene: TRBJ2-2
V gene: TRBV20-1
CDR3 protein: CSATPPNTGELFF

J gene: TRBJ1-1
V gene: TRBV6-2/TRBV6-3
CDR3 protein: CASSFGSGIFF

J gene: TRBJ1-5
V gene: TRBV4-1
CDR3 protein: CASSQGGQGSNQPQHF

J gene: TRBJ2-1
V gene: TRBV25-1
CDR3 protein: CASTLAGGDGYNEQFF

J gene: TRBJ2-5
V gene: TRBV15
CDR3 protein: CATSRDRKVEETQYF

J gene: TRBJ2-1
V gene: TRBV6-2/TRBV6-3
CDR3 protein: CASSYSAGASNEQFF

J gene: TRBJ2-3
V gene: TRBV30
CDR3 protein: CAWGRAMNTQYF

J gene: TRBJ2-1
V gene: TRBV4-3
CDR3 protein: CASSQGPGQGGNEQFF

J gene: TRBJ1-5
V gene: TRBV5-6
CDR3 protein: CASSGANQPQHF

J gene: TRBJ2-7
V gene: TRBV5-6
CDR3 protein: CASSLAVSSNEQYF